Listed below are T cell receptor beta chains from one sample, sequenced in a study of breast tumors, draining lymph nodes, adjacent tissues. MiXCR, applied by TCRdb to the multiplex PCR reads, yields one record per CDR3 protein. This table holds approximately 250,000 distinct CDR3 sequences, less than 45% found once. The sample consisted of axillary lymph node tissue. The receptors were gathered from a female donor with breast cancer. Some clones in this sample may be carry-over from other donors' samples. CDR3s include the opening cysteine and the closing phenylalanine or tryptophan. Each record gives: CDR3 protein, J gene, V gene.

CDR3 protein: CASSSRLGETDTQYF; J gene: TRBJ2-3; V gene: TRBV9
CDR3 protein: CASSLANEQYF; J gene: TRBJ2-7; V gene: TRBV5-1
CDR3 protein: CASSLGQSNFIGELFF; J gene: TRBJ2-2; V gene: TRBV7-8
CDR3 protein: CSARDGGLAGFLSSYEQYF; J gene: TRBJ2-7; V gene: TRBV20-1
CDR3 protein: CASSPLQTINYGSTF; J gene: TRBJ1-2; V gene: TRBV9
CDR3 protein: CASSADRVETQYF; J gene: TRBJ2-5; V gene: TRBV9
CDR3 protein: CASRARPSGGLGSGANVLTF; J gene: TRBJ2-6; V gene: TRBV2
CDR3 protein: CAVSRESFYGYTF; J gene: TRBJ1-2; V gene: TRBV30
CDR3 protein: CASSSRLGNEQFF; J gene: TRBJ2-1; V gene: TRBV13
CDR3 protein: CASSMDTVNEQFF; J gene: TRBJ2-1; V gene: TRBV6-6
CDR3 protein: CASSLGTGGFDEQFF; J gene: TRBJ2-1; V gene: TRBV3-1
CDR3 protein: CASSQDQGPGYTF; J gene: TRBJ1-2; V gene: TRBV4-1
CDR3 protein: CASSISGNYGYTF; J gene: TRBJ1-2; V gene: TRBV19
CDR3 protein: CASSWTLAGGPDTQYF; J gene: TRBJ2-3; V gene: TRBV7-2
CDR3 protein: CSAAKPTSGGPNAYNEQFF; J gene: TRBJ2-1; V gene: TRBV20-1
CDR3 protein: CASSSRRGARTYGYTF; J gene: TRBJ1-2; V gene: TRBV6-2/TRBV6-3
CDR3 protein: CSARNAGGF; J gene: TRBJ2-3; V gene: TRBV20-1
CDR3 protein: CASSTRTRHSEQFF; J gene: TRBJ2-1; V gene: TRBV12-3/TRBV12-4
CDR3 protein: CASSYQESSYEQYF; J gene: TRBJ2-7; V gene: TRBV6-6
CDR3 protein: CSGNYNEQFF; J gene: TRBJ2-1; V gene: TRBV29-1
CDR3 protein: CASSEAGSYEQYF; J gene: TRBJ2-7; V gene: TRBV6-1
CDR3 protein: CSASHGLAGRTGELFF; J gene: TRBJ2-2; V gene: TRBV20-1
CDR3 protein: CASSATASNQPQHF; J gene: TRBJ1-5; V gene: TRBV2
CDR3 protein: CASSLGKSGELFF; J gene: TRBJ2-2; V gene: TRBV5-4
CDR3 protein: CASSRNTGGAGSPLHF; J gene: TRBJ1-6; V gene: TRBV7-2
CDR3 protein: CASSGGPSSPLHF; J gene: TRBJ1-6; V gene: TRBV2
CDR3 protein: CSARDPRGRNNQPQHF; J gene: TRBJ1-5; V gene: TRBV20-1
CDR3 protein: CASSLDDEQYF; J gene: TRBJ2-7; V gene: TRBV11-1
CDR3 protein: CASSRFDLFNEQYF; J gene: TRBJ2-7; V gene: TRBV5-6
CDR3 protein: CSASTGTGDSPLHF; J gene: TRBJ1-6; V gene: TRBV20-1
CDR3 protein: CASSGGGPYGYTF; J gene: TRBJ1-2; V gene: TRBV5-5
CDR3 protein: CATARGRGTGELFF; J gene: TRBJ2-2; V gene: TRBV24-1
CDR3 protein: CASSFSSGYEQYF; J gene: TRBJ2-7; V gene: TRBV11-2
CDR3 protein: CASSSPSRHVASEQYF; J gene: TRBJ2-7; V gene: TRBV13
CDR3 protein: CASNNPGGSAFF; J gene: TRBJ1-1; V gene: TRBV7-2
CDR3 protein: CASSRDVVF; J gene: TRBJ2-2; V gene: TRBV19
CDR3 protein: CSARVLLRRDDNYGYTF; J gene: TRBJ1-2; V gene: TRBV20-1
CDR3 protein: CATSDSSGTGGPNSNQPQHF; J gene: TRBJ1-5; V gene: TRBV24-1
CDR3 protein: CASSVRGTGAYSNQPQHF; J gene: TRBJ1-5; V gene: TRBV7-2
CDR3 protein: CASSLEGPSRSNSPLHF; J gene: TRBJ1-6; V gene: TRBV6-6
CDR3 protein: CASSRAGGFDTQYF; J gene: TRBJ2-3; V gene: TRBV2
CDR3 protein: CASSYAGTYNEQFF; J gene: TRBJ2-1; V gene: TRBV6-5
CDR3 protein: CASSFRTDYNEQFF; J gene: TRBJ2-1; V gene: TRBV5-1
CDR3 protein: CASSAGSGGFNEQFF; J gene: TRBJ2-1; V gene: TRBV7-3
CDR3 protein: CASSLTAGSTGELFF; J gene: TRBJ2-2; V gene: TRBV11-2
CDR3 protein: CARSLVRQGRNEKLFF; J gene: TRBJ1-4; V gene: TRBV5-4
CDR3 protein: CASKFREGEADTQYF; J gene: TRBJ2-3; V gene: TRBV19
CDR3 protein: CSAQPAGANTQYF; J gene: TRBJ2-3; V gene: TRBV20-1
CDR3 protein: CASSFGASTDTQYF; J gene: TRBJ2-3; V gene: TRBV5-5